The 9 T cell receptor beta chains below were found in one sample sequenced in a study of early T cells in non-severe SARS-CoV-2 infection. TCRdb itself ran the 5' RACE reads through MiXCR, one entry per CDR3 protein. The sample has approximately 56,000 distinct CDR3 sequences; under 12% are singletons. Input material: whole blood. These receptors were taken from an adult who was a healthcare worker with PCR-confirmed SARS-CoV-2 infection or an uninfected control (not recorded which).

The sample holds many counts of this clonotype. J is TRBJ1-3 and V is TRBV4-1, with 7 nucleotides matching TRBD1. This CDR3 is built from 16 residues. V lost 4 bases to trimming and J lost 5 bases; unmatched junction nucleotides: 11. The germline V gene encodes CDR1 MGHRA and CDR2 YSYEKL. CDR3 DNA sequence: TGCGCCAGCAGCCCCACACCCACAGGGGACAGAAACACCATATATTTT. It codes for CASSPTPTGDRNTIYF.

The rearrangement links TRBV5-6 to TRBJ2-7, with 7 bases lining up with TRBD2. Germline values: CDR1 SGHDT, CDR2 YYEEEE. The CDR3 is 11 residues long. The junction had 3 bases not matched to a gene; V was cut back by 3 bases and J by 9 bases. The chain's CDR3 is CASSSGGGQYF. The CDR3 region has the DNA TGTGCCAGCAGCTCGGGAGGAGGGCAGTACTTC.

This clonotype occurred many times. The chain uses TRBV29-1 and TRBJ2-6; 10 nucleotides line up with TRBD1. J gave up 1 base and V 7 bases, and 13 bases lay outside the gene matches. From germline, CDR1 is SQVTM and CDR2 ANQGSEA. The length of the CDR3 is 18 residues. The CDR3 loop reads CSGGDRGPNKSGANVLTF. In DNA, the CDR3 is TGCAGCGGGGGGGACAGGGGCCCTAATAAGTCTGGGGCCAACGTCCTGACTTTC.

This rearrangement joins TRBV9 to TRBJ1-6, with D uncertain. V gave up 0 bases and J gave up 7 bases, with 11 bases separating them. This CDR3 has 15 amino acids. Germline CDR1 and CDR2: SGDLS and YYNGEE. In nucleotides, the CDR3 is TGTGCCAGCAGCGTAGTGGTGGACGGGAATTCACCCCTCCACTTT. Its translation is CASSVVVDGNSPLHF.

This clonotype was detected a few times. The chain has TRBV5-5 and TRBJ2-7; TRBD1 matches 10 bases. The ends lost 4 bases at V and 6 bases at J; junction bases unmatched: 10. CDR1 and CDR2 from the germline V gene are SGHKS and YYEKEE (reference sequence). The CDR3 spans 15 residues. CDR3 nucleotides: TGTGCCAGCAGCGGGCCGACAGGGGGCTTTACCGAGCAGTACTTC. Translated: CASSGPTGGFTEQYF.

In its sample, this clonotype was seen many times. The gene calls are TRBV29-1 and TRBJ2-1; 8 bases align to TRBD2. The CDR3 has 15 residues. V shed 6 bases and J 3 bases; nucleotides not matched to a gene: 10. The V gene's germline CDR1 is SQVTM and CDR2 ANQGSEA. CDR3 sequence reads: CSVYKAGEGYNEQFF. In nucleotides, the CDR3 is TGCAGCGTGTATAAAGCGGGAGAAGGCTACAATGAGCAGTTCTTC.

Comment on this clonotype: The germline gene is not matched at one end of the junction; a read error may be the cause. This sequence joins TRBV5-5 and TRBJ2-7, with TRBD1 identical over 8 bases. The CDR3 sequence is 13 residues long. Germline CDR1 and CDR2: SGHKS and YYEKEE (reference sequence). The DNA of the CDR3 is TGTGCCAGCAGCCCCGGGACAGGACACCTTCAAATCTTC. Its protein product is CASSPGTGHLQIF. The complete variable domain, with remaining parts taken from reference TRBV5-5 and TRBJ2-7, reads DAGVTQSPTHLIKTRGQQVTLRCSPISGHKSVSWYQQVLGQGPQFIFQYYEKEERGRGNFPDRFSARQFPNYSSELNVNALLLGDSALYLCASSPGTGHLQIFGPGTRLTVT.

The table lists this clonotype with many counts. V usage is TRBV7-2 and J usage is TRBJ2-5; D possibly corresponds to TRBD2 (6 bases). Trimming took 5 bases from V and 4 from J, leaving 17 bases between them. CDR1 is SGHTA, CDR2 FQGNSA, per germline. The length of the CDR3 is 15 residues. CDR3 sequence: CASSPSGVLSETQYF. The CDR3 DNA is TGTGCCAGCAGCCCTTCGGGGGTGTTATCAGAGACCCAGTACTTC. The complete variable domain, with remaining parts taken from reference TRBV7-2 and TRBJ2-5, reads GAGVSQSPSNKVTEKGKDVELRCDPISGHTALYWYRQSLGQGLEFLIYFQGNSAPDKSGLPSDRFSAERTGGSVSTLTIQRTQQEDSAVYLCASSPSGVLSETQYFGPGTRLLVL.

This clonotype was seen a handful of times. The chain links TRBV10-3 to TRBJ2-1, with a tentative D call TRBD1 (6 bases). Trimming cost V 5 bases and J 6 bases, with 8 bases left between them. CDR3 length: 12 amino acids. Germline V CDR1 and CDR2: ENHRY, SYGVKD. The CDR3 protein is CAISKGGNEQFF. The CDR3 DNA reads as TGTGCCATCAGTAAAGGGGGCAATGAGCAGTTCTTC.